Shown below are 25 T cell receptor beta chains from a single sample sequenced in a study of blood T cell repertoires in COVID-19. Sequencing was performed with immunoSEQ multiplex PCR; in TCRdb, only in-frame clones are kept and a portion is missing. The table shows 120,000 to 150,000 clones, with about 80% occurring only once. Sequenced input: peripheral blood. These receptors were taken from a human donor in a cohort sampled during active COVID-19.

The V and J genes are TRBV7-2 and TRBJ1-4; possible D gene TRBD1, 5 bases. Germline CDR1 reads SGHTA; CDR2 reads FQGNSA. V was cut by 5 bases and J by 8 bases, with 18 bases left in between. CDR3 length equals 15 residues. CDR3 region: CASSPPGGRWEKLFF. The CDR3 coding sequence is TGTGCCAGCAGCCCTCCGGGGGGGAGGTGGGAAAAACTGTTTTTT.

This clone was detected only a few times. The chain couples TRBV2 to TRBJ2-3; TRBD2 matches 10 bases. Germline CDR1 and CDR2: SNHLY and FYNNEI. The CDR3 totals 17 residues. J lost 2 bases, V lost 1 base, and 6 bases had no gene match. The CDR3 loop is CASSEDASGGFTDTQYF. CDR3 in DNA: TGTGCCAGCAGTGAAGATGCTAGCGGGGGTTTCACAGATACGCAGTATTTT.

J is TRBJ1-1 and V is TRBV6-5; D possibly corresponds to TRBD1 (6 bases). CDR1 and CDR2 (germline): MNHEY, SVGAGI. With 6 bases removed from V and 3 bases from J, the gap between germline ends came to 14 bases. There are 14 residues in the CDR3. The CDR3 sequence: CASRPTGRDTEAFF. In DNA, the CDR3 is TGTGCCAGCAGGCCCACAGGGAGAGACACTGAAGCTTTCTTT.

The chain links TRBV4-2 to TRBJ2-1; 11 bases are a match to TRBD2. V shed 4 bases and J 15 bases; nucleotides not matched to a gene: 17. Per germline, CDR1 LGHNA and CDR2 YNFKEQ. The CDR3 is 16 residues long. CDR3 coding DNA: TGTGCCAGCAGCCCTCCTCGGAATAGCGGGAGGGGGAGTATGTTCTTC. Protein product: CASSPPRNSGRGSMFF.

The chain joins TRBV5-4 to TRBJ1-1; 9 positions agree with TRBD1. Trimming took 5 bases from V and 5 from J; bases not matched to a gene: 1. The germline V gene encodes CDR1 SGHNT and CDR2 YYREEE (reference sequence). This CDR3 contains 12 residues. CDR3: CASRDRGTEAFF. CDR3 nucleotide sequence: TGTGCCAGCAGGGACAGGGGAACTGAAGCTTTCTTT.

V and J are TRBV7-2 and TRBJ1-1; 8 positions match TRBD1. The CDR3 consists of 14 residues. Germline V gene data show CDR1 as SGHTA and CDR2 as FQGNSA. The V segment lost 7 bases and the J segment 7 bases; nucleotides outside the gene matches: 11. CDR3 sequence (DNA): TGTGCCAGCAACCTGGGACAGGCCTCGAGTGAAGCTTTCTTT. Protein sequence: CASNLGQASSEAFF.

The rearrangement uses TRBV5-6 and TRBJ2-5, with TRBD2 identical over 9 bases. Germline CDR1 is SGHDT and CDR2 is YYEEEE. The CDR3 runs 16 residues. With V trimmed by 4 bases and J by 2 bases, 9 bases remained unmatched. CDR3: CASSPSLAGVQETQYF. The CDR3 DNA reads TGTGCCAGCAGCCCGTCTTTAGCGGGGGTACAAGAGACCCAGTACTTC.

The V call is TRBV30, the J call TRBJ1-2; D not certain. CDR1 is GTSNPN and CDR2 is SVGIG in the germline V gene (reference sequence). Between the trimmed V and J ends, which lost 3 bases and 4 bases, there was a span of 15 bases. The CDR3 consists of 14 residues. The DNA of the CDR3 is TGTGCCTGGAGAAGACCCGGGATCGGCTATGGCTACACCTTC. Protein product: CAWRRPGIGYGYTF.

This clone was seen only once. The rearrangement uses TRBV11-2 and TRBJ1-3; perhaps TRBD1 as D (6 bases). The germline V gene has CDR1 SGHAT and CDR2 FQNNGV. The CDR3 runs 16 residues. V lost 1 base and J 3 bases, leaving 13 bases between the germline ends. The CDR3 coding sequence is TGTGCCAGCAGCTTAGGAGTCAGGGGAATTGGAAACACCATATATTTT. Residues: CASSLGVRGIGNTIYF.

This clone was seen only once. This rearrangement joins TRBV5-6 to TRBJ1-3; D is unresolved. The CDR3 loop spans 17 amino acids. Trimming pared 2 bases from V and 0 bases from J, leaving 15 bases between. Germline CDR1 and CDR2: SGHDT and YYEEEE. The CDR3 DNA reads TGTGCCAGCAGCTTAGTAGGTGGAGACCTCTCTGGAAACACCATATATTTT. Translated: CASSLVGGDLSGNTIYF.

The rearrangement links TRBV3-1 (or the pseudogene TRBV3-2) to TRBJ2-3; 7 bases line up with TRBD2. In germline, CDR1 is LGHDT, CDR2 YNNKEL (reference sequence). Germline trimming cut 3 bases from V and 4 bases from J; bases unmatched to any gene: 7. The CDR3 contains 15 residues. CDR3 loop: CASSQQAGASDTQYF. DNA for the CDR3: TGTGCCAGCAGCCAGCAGGCGGGAGCCTCAGATACGCAGTATTTT.

The genes are TRBV5-1 and TRBJ1-6; unclear D gene. CDR3 length: 17 amino acids. Germline CDR1 and CDR2: SGHRS and YFSETQ. Trimming stripped 0 bases from V and 0 bases from J, with 10 bases between. CDR3 region: CASSLATVPSYNSPLHF. The CDR3 DNA sequence: TGCGCCAGCAGCTTGGCAACAGTACCCTCCTATAATTCACCCCTCCACTTT.

The chain combines TRBV3-1 (or the pseudogene TRBV3-2) with TRBJ1-2, with D possibly being TRBD1 (6 bases). The CDR3 is 14 amino acids. Germline values: CDR1 LGHDT, CDR2 YNNKEL (reference sequence). Trimming pared 5 bases from V and 4 bases from J, leaving 14 bases between. CDR3 nucleotide sequence: TGTGCCAGCAGCGAAGGGACACTCGGCTATGGCTACACCTTC. It codes for CASSEGTLGYGYTF.

The rearrangement joins TRBV20-1 to TRBJ1-2; no clear D gene. The CDR3 has 11 residues. Trimming removed 3 bases at V and 5 bases at J, with 7 bases between. CDR1 and CDR2 (germline): DFQATT, SNEGSKA (reference sequence). The CDR3 region has the DNA TGCAGTGCTAGTGCCTCGTATGGCTACACCTTC. This translates into CSASASYGYTF.

This chain uses TRBV2 with TRBJ2-1; 8 bases line up with TRBD1. Per germline, CDR1 SNHLY and CDR2 FYNNEI. This CDR3 has 14 amino acids. The V gene end was trimmed by 9 bases and the J gene end by 0 bases; junction bases not matched to a gene: 4. CDR3 protein: CARTDRGSYNEQFF. The DNA for the CDR3 is TGTGCCAGGACAGACAGGGGCTCCTACAATGAGCAGTTCTTC.

This chain uses TRBV7-9 with TRBJ1-6; 7 bases are a match to TRBD1. V was clipped by 4 bases and J by 8 bases; unmatched bases: 5. The CDR3 extends over 14 amino acids. CDR1 is SEHNR and CDR2 is FQNEAQ in the germline V gene (reference sequence). CDR3 sequence (DNA): TGTGCCAGCAGCTCGGGACAGAGGGATTCACCCCTCCACTTT. It yields the protein CASSSGQRDSPLHF.

This chain links TRBV19 with TRBJ1-4, with TRBD1 as a possible D gene (5 bases). The CDR3 runs to 15 residues. V lost 6 bases and J lost 7, with 18 bases in between. CDR1 LNHDA and CDR2 SQIVND come from the germline V gene (reference sequence). Here the CDR3 DNA reads TGTGCCAGTAGGGCTTCGGGAGGGGCATGTGAAAAACTGTTTTTT. This sequence encodes CASRASGGACEKLFF.

The CDR3 nucleotides are TGTGCCAGTAGGGTCGGGGGGCCCTCCTACAATGAGCAGTTCTTC. Translating it yields CASRVGGPSYNEQFF. The V gene is TRBV19, the J gene TRBJ2-1; D might be TRBD2 (7 bases). Per germline, CDR1 LNHDA and CDR2 SQIVND (reference sequence). CDR3 length equals 15 residues. V lost 6 bases, J lost 0 bases, and 12 bases lay in between.

V usage is TRBV19 and J usage is TRBJ1-1; D is perhaps TRBD1 (5 bases). V lost 7 bases and J lost 6, with 15 bases in between. This CDR3 contains 13 residues. Germline CDR1 and CDR2: LNHDA and SQIVND (reference sequence). The CDR3 loop reads CASIQTVGAEAFF. The CDR3 coding sequence is TGTGCCAGTATACAGACAGTGGGCGCTGAAGCTTTCTTT.

This clone was recorded a few times. This chain links TRBV11-2 with TRBJ2-7; a possible D gene is TRBD1 (6 bases). Per germline, CDR1 SGHAT and CDR2 FQNNGV. CDR3 length equals 14 residues. V was clipped by 4 bases and J by 1 base, with 11 bases between them. The DNA of the CDR3 is TGTGCCAGCAGCTCACGACAGGCATCCTACGAGCAGTACTTC. Its protein product is CASSSRQASYEQYF.

V is TRBV29-1 and J is TRBJ2-3; a possible D gene is TRBD2 (5 bases). The V end was cut by 6 bases, the J end by 2 bases, with 12 bases between. Germline assignment: CDR1 SQVTM and CDR2 ANQGSEA. The CDR3 totals 13 residues. The CDR3 reads CSVVRALTDTQYF. The CDR3, as DNA: TGCAGCGTCGTGAGGGCTCTCACAGATACGCAGTATTTT.

CDR3 loop: CASNGQVNTEAFF. The CDR3 DNA reads as TGTGCCAGTAACGGACAGGTGAACACTGAAGCTTTCTTT. The chain joins TRBV19 to TRBJ1-1, with TRBD1 identical over 7 bases. This CDR3 region has 13 residues. CDR1 is LNHDA and CDR2 is SQIVND in the germline V gene (reference sequence). Trimming cost V 7 bases and J 0 bases; bases outside gene matches: 2.

This clone was counted between two and nine times. The gene calls are TRBV6-2 or TRBV6-3 and TRBJ2-1, with D perhaps matching TRBD2 (6 bases). This CDR3 has 14 residues. Germline CDR1 is MNHEY and CDR2 is SVGEGT. Trimming removed 6 bases at V and 8 bases at J, with 17 bases between. DNA of the CDR3: TGTGCCAGCAGCATAGCGGAAGTCAGTGATGAGCAGTTCTTC. This translates into CASSIAEVSDEQFF.

V and J are TRBV29-1 and TRBJ1-2, with 8 positions matching TRBD1. Germline CDR1 reads SQVTM; CDR2 reads ANQGSEA. The CDR3 has 13 residues. V dropped 6 bases and J dropped 8; count of bases not matched to a gene: 11. CDR3 coding DNA: TGCAGCGTCAGGACAGGGTGGGAGTCGGGCTACACCTTC. Translating gives CSVRTGWESGYTF.

The CDR3 reads CASSLDLAGQAGSPLHF. CDR3 nucleotides: TGTGCCAGCAGCTTAGATCTAGCGGGACAGGCTGGTTCACCCCTCCACTTT. The chain links TRBV11-2 to TRBJ1-6, with 8 nucleotides matching TRBD1. Germline CDR1 is SGHAT and CDR2 is FQNNGV. This CDR3 region has 17 residues. Unmatched junction bases numbered 10, after V lost 0 bases and J lost 9 bases.